The clone carrying this T cell receptor beta chain was counted ten times or more. The sample is drawn from a study of metastatic and nonmetastatic thyroid tumors. Study-wide background: Across blood and tumor or nodule tissue, repertoires from malignant and benign thyroid patients were compared with one another.

The entire patient cohort was treatment-naive prior to thyroid surgery. Using MiXCR, TCRdb re-called clones from the PCR reads. The table lists around 40,000 clones, roughly 17% of them singletons. Trimming cost V 1 base and J 1 base, with 11 bases left between them. Germline V gene lookup returns CDR1 SGHNT and CDR2 YYREEE (reference sequence). The CDR3 contains 15 residues. This chain uses TRBV5-4 with TRBJ2-5; D might be TRBD2 (5 bases). Sequencing was performed on blood. The sequence derives from a male donor with papillary thyroid cancer or a benign thyroid nodule (not recorded which). Some clones in this sample may be carry-over from other donors' samples. The CDR3 sequence: CASSLLSGGQETQYF. In DNA, the CDR3 is TGTGCCAGCAGCTTGTTGAGCGGAGGCCAAGAGACCCAGTACTTC.